This T cell receptor beta chain was obtained from a study of cytomegalovirus exposure and HLA in healthy donors. Notes on the study in general: It was reported in a later analysis that an Asian-associated ancestry cluster showed fewer N-insertions than the roughly 620-donor mean. What a later analysis showed was that several of the most significant clusters appeared linked to common viral pathogens.

PCR was performed using 60 Vbeta and 13 Jbeta primers. Profiled with immunoSEQ multiplex PCR; TCRdb holds only in-frame clones, not every one. The table includes some 120,000 clones, 70% to 75% detected once. On this clone itself: Its specificity is not known.

The CDR3 extends over 17 amino acids. The junction had 6 bases not matched to a gene; V was cut back by 1 base and J by 2 bases. CDR1 is MGHDK and CDR2 is SYGVNS in the germline V gene. This TCR was recovered from a woman aged 35 to 49 in good health and CMV-seropositive. The gene calls are TRBV25-1 and TRBJ1-4; 8 bases match TRBD1. Sequenced: PBMCs. CDR3 in amino acids: CASSESGRGHTNEKLFF. The CDR3 region has the DNA TGTGCCAGCAGTGAATCGGGCAGGGGGCATACTAATGAAAAACTGTTTTTT.